These 32 T cell receptor beta chains were sequenced from one sample in a study of blood T cell repertoires in COVID-19. Here immunoSEQ multiplex PCR was the method, and the copy in TCRdb shows in-frame clones only, minus some. The repertoire includes roughly 160,000 clones, about 90% of them detected once, and 5.5% to 8.5% sits in the top ten. The sequenced sample consisted of PBMCs or T cells enriched from blood (not recorded which). The receptors here all came from a woman aged 50 to 60 who had recovered from COVID-19.

V is TRBV27 and J is TRBJ1-5; perhaps TRBD1 as D (5 bases). Germline V CDR1 and CDR2: MNHEY, SMNVEV (reference sequence). This CDR3 comprises 15 residues. The V gene lost 3 bases and the J gene lost 5 bases, with 14 bases spanning the gap. DNA of the CDR3: TGTGCCAGCAGTTTGGTCGGGGGAGCGCATCAGCCCCAGCATTTT. Protein sequence: CASSLVGGAHQPQHF.

This clone was recorded a few times. This sequence joins TRBV14 and TRBJ1-1; D gene ambiguous. CDR1 SGHDN and CDR2 FVKESK come from the germline V gene. The CDR3 has 13 amino acids. Trimming pared 0 bases from V and 3 bases from J, leaving 5 bases between. CDR3 amino acids: CASSQDLYTEAFF. DNA of the CDR3: TGTGCCAGCAGCCAAGACCTCTACACTGAAGCTTTCTTT.

The rearrangement links TRBV3-1 (or the pseudogene TRBV3-2) to TRBJ2-4, with 12 bases aligning to TRBD2. With 2 bases clipped from V and 0 bases from J, the junction kept 8 bases outside the gene matches. CDR1 LGHDT and CDR2 YNNKEL come from the germline V gene (reference sequence). The CDR3 has 19 amino acids. The CDR3 loop reads CASSQTSGRPSLAKNIQYF. For the CDR3, the DNA is TGTGCCAGCAGCCAAACTAGCGGGAGGCCGTCCCTAGCCAAAAACATTCAGTACTTC.

The J gene is TRBJ2-7, the V gene TRBV19; 9 nucleotides match TRBD1. The CDR3 covers 16 residues. With 4 bases clipped from V and 0 bases from J, the junction kept 7 bases outside the gene matches. Germline CDR1 reads LNHDA; CDR2 reads SQIVND (reference sequence). The CDR3 coding sequence is TGTGCCAGTAGTAGTACCGGGACAGGGAACTCCTACGAGCAGTACTTC. This encodes CASSSTGTGNSYEQYF.

The V call is TRBV27, the J call TRBJ2-2; 7 nucleotides line up with TRBD1. The V gene end was trimmed by 2 bases and the J gene end by 7 bases; junction bases not matched to a gene: 13. CDR1 is MNHEY and CDR2 is SMNVEV in the germline V gene (reference sequence). This CDR3 contains 17 residues. The CDR3, as DNA: TGTGCCAGCAGTTTAAACCGGGAACAGGGGTCGCTCGGGGAGCTGTTTTTT. Translated: CASSLNREQGSLGELFF.

The CDR3 here is CASSSPGLAGGRTDTQYF. CDR3 sequence (DNA): TGTGCCAGCAGCTCGCCGGGACTAGCGGGAGGTCGCACAGATACGCAGTATTTT. The rearrangement uses TRBV7-2 and TRBJ2-3; 15 bases agree with TRBD2. Looked up from germline, CDR1 is SGHTA and CDR2 is FQGNSA. The J segment lost 1 base and the V segment lost 4 bases, leaving 6 bases of the junction unmatched. The CDR3 length is 18 residues.

This chain links TRBV5-1 with TRBJ2-2, with 7 bases that match TRBD1. V lost 0 bases, J lost 4 bases, and 6 bases stayed unmatched. The CDR3 spans 16 residues. Looked up from germline, CDR1 is SGHRS and CDR2 is YFSETQ. The CDR3 coding sequence is TGCGCCAGCAGCTTGGGTGACAGGGCCCTCACCGGGGAGCTGTTTTTT. Translation: CASSLGDRALTGELFF.

This rearrangement joins TRBV5-4 to TRBJ2-2, with 8 bases matching TRBD1. There are 15 residues in the CDR3. Per the germline V gene, CDR1 is SGHNT and CDR2 is YYREEE (reference sequence). The V segment lost 0 bases and the J segment 7 bases; nucleotides outside the gene matches: 5. CDR3 residues: CASSLGDRGDGELFF. The CDR3 DNA is TGTGCCAGCAGCTTGGGCGACAGGGGAGACGGGGAGCTGTTTTTT.

The chain carries TRBV5-1 and TRBJ2-5, with D maybe TRBD1 (5 bases). Germline CDR1 reads SGHRS; CDR2 reads YFSETQ. This CDR3 comprises 13 residues. Between the trimmed V and J ends, which lost 2 bases and 5 bases, there was a span of 10 bases. The CDR3 nucleotides are TGCGCCAGCAGCTTTTTAGGGGCGGAGACCCAGTACTTC. It codes for CASSFLGAETQYF.

This clone was counted a few times. V and J are TRBV10-3 and TRBJ2-2; D is perhaps TRBD2 (6 bases). The CDR3 length is 15 residues. V lost 9 bases and J lost 7, with 21 bases in between. Germline CDR1 ENHRY, CDR2 SYGVKD. CDR3 DNA: TGTGCCATTTCTATAGCGGCCAGGGAGGTCGGGGAGCTGTTTTTT. Translated: CAISIAAREVGELFF.

As for this clone: At one end the junction does not follow the germline gene, possibly because of a read error. V gene TRBV5-6 combines with J gene TRBJ2-7; D may be TRBD2 (7 bases). CDR1 is SGHDT, CDR2 YYEEEE, per germline. The CDR3 has 11 amino acids. As DNA, the CDR3 is TGTGCCAGCAGCTTCGGGGGGCTGGTGTCCTTC. This gives the protein CASSFGGLVSF. The full variable domain, completed using reference TRBV5-6 and TRBJ2-7, is DAGVTQSPTHLIKTRGQQVTLRCSPKSGHDTVSWYQQALGQGPQFIFQYYEEEERQRGNFPDRFSGHQFPNYSSELNVNALLLGDSALYLCASSFGGLVSFGPGTRLTVT.

V usage is TRBV7-9 and J usage is TRBJ1-6; a possible D gene is TRBD1 (6 bases). Trimming took 4 bases from V and 9 from J, leaving 16 bases between them. Germline CDR1 reads SEHNR; CDR2 reads FQNEAQ (reference sequence). The CDR3 sequence is 15 residues long. The CDR3 here is CASSSSTGRGSPLHF. DNA of the CDR3: TGTGCCAGCAGCTCATCGACAGGTCGCGGTTCACCCCTCCACTTT.

V gene TRBV7-9 combines with J gene TRBJ2-7; 12 bases line up with TRBD2. The CDR3 sequence is 16 residues long. The germline V gene encodes CDR1 SEHNR and CDR2 FQNEAQ (reference sequence). Unmatched junction bases numbered 7, after V lost 5 bases and J lost 2 bases. CDR3 in DNA: TGTGCCAGCAGCACGTCGACTAGCGGGAGCGCCTACGAGCAGTACTTC. This codes for CASSTSTSGSAYEQYF.

This sequence joins TRBV7-9 and TRBJ1-1; D remains ambiguous. V was shortened by 2 bases and J by 0 bases, with 7 bases between the two germline ends. CDR1 is SEHNR and CDR2 is FQNEAQ in the germline V gene (reference sequence). This CDR3 is built from 14 residues. The CDR3 protein is CASSLLSMNTEAFF. In DNA form, the CDR3 reads TGTGCCAGCAGCTTACTATCCATGAACACTGAAGCTTTCTTT.

The gene calls are TRBV28 and TRBJ1-5; TRBD1 is a possible D gene (6 bases). V lost 6 bases and J lost 11, with 20 bases in between. Germline V gene sequence: CDR1 MDHEN, CDR2 SYDVKM. The CDR3 contains 14 residues. CDR3 sequence: CASRGHGRVLAQHF. CDR3 bases: TGTGCCAGCAGGGGACATGGGAGGGTTTTGGCCCAGCATTTT. Filled out from reference TRBV28 and TRBJ1-5, the complete variable domain reads DVKVTQSSRYLVKRTGEKVFLECVQDMDHENMFWYRQDPGLGLRLIYFSYDVKMKEKGDIPEGYSVSREKKERFSLILESASTNQTSMYLCASRGHGRVLAQHFGDGTRLSIL.

This rearrangement joins TRBV7-2 to TRBJ1-2; unclear D gene. There are 13 residues in the CDR3. Germline V gene sequence: CDR1 SGHTA, CDR2 FQGNSA. Trimming pared 1 base from V and 9 bases from J, leaving 12 bases between. The CDR3 spells CASSLGAAGSYTF. For the CDR3, the DNA is TGTGCCAGCAGCTTAGGGGCCGCGGGTAGCTACACCTTC.

The chain combines TRBV27 with TRBJ2-1; the match to TRBD1 covers 7 bases. The CDR3 extends over 16 amino acids. Germline V gene data show CDR1 as MNHEY and CDR2 as SMNVEV (reference sequence). The junction had 9 bases not matched to a gene; V was cut back by 3 bases and J by 4 bases. The CDR3 bases are TGTGCCAGCAGTTTGTCACACAGGGGTTCGTACAATGAGCAGTTCTTC. Its translation: CASSLSHRGSYNEQFF.

The chain carries TRBV10-3 and TRBJ2-3; TRBD2 is a possible D gene (5 bases). V dropped 3 bases and J dropped 12 bases, with 19 bases sitting between them. CDR1 and CDR2 (germline): ENHRY, SYGVKD. The CDR3 is 14 amino acids. CDR3 DNA sequence: TGTGCCATCAGTGAAGGTCTGGCGGGTCGGATCCAGTATTTT. As protein: CAISEGLAGRIQYF.

V usage is TRBV19 and J usage is TRBJ2-1, with D tentatively TRBD2 (6 bases). V dropped 6 bases and J dropped 3 bases, with 18 bases sitting between them. In germline, CDR1 is LNHDA, CDR2 SQIVND (reference sequence). The CDR3 contains 16 residues. DNA of the CDR3: TGTGCCAGTAGCAACTTGGGGGACTCGCTCTACAATGAGCAGTTCTTC. This translates into CASSNLGDSLYNEQFF.

The chain has TRBV13 and TRBJ1-2; D remains unclear. Trimming removed 10 bases from V and 8 bases from J, with 17 bases in between. This CDR3 contains 12 residues. CDR1 is PRHDT and CDR2 is FYEKMQ in the germline V gene (reference sequence). CDR3 loop: CATLREARGYTF. DNA for the CDR3: TGTGCCACCCTTAGAGAAGCGCGGGGCTACACCTTC.

The J gene is TRBJ2-1, the V gene TRBV7-3; 13 bases fit TRBD2. CDR3 length: 18 amino acids. V lost 1 base and J lost 5; bases outside the gene matches: 8. Germline values: CDR1 SGHTA, CDR2 FQGTGA. DNA of the CDR3: TGTGCCAGCAGCTTAATTAATTCGGGACTAGCGGGGAACAATGAGCAGTTCTTC. Protein product: CASSLINSGLAGNNEQFF.

The rearrangement joins TRBV6-2 or TRBV6-3 to TRBJ1-5; TRBD1 matches at 8 bases. Germline loops: CDR1 MNHEY, CDR2 SVGEGT. The CDR3 consists of 14 residues. Losses at the gene ends were 6 bases for V and 7 bases for J; bases not matched to a gene: 8. The CDR3 region is CASSFGQGGQPQHF. CDR3 sequence (DNA): TGTGCCAGCAGCTTCGGACAGGGAGGGCAGCCCCAGCATTTT.

This clone showed up just once. This chain's CDR3 is CASSLRLAATDTQYF. In DNA, the CDR3 is TGTGCCAGCAGCTTAAGGCTAGCGGCCACAGATACGCAGTATTTT. The genes are TRBV7-9 and TRBJ2-3; 7 positions agree with TRBD2. V shed 2 bases and J 2 bases; nucleotides not matched to a gene: 4. CDR3 length equals 15 residues. Germline loops: CDR1 SEHNR, CDR2 FQNEAQ (reference sequence).

The rearrangement links TRBV27 to TRBJ1-2; D not certain. The CDR3 consists of 14 residues. Trimming stripped 0 bases from V and 8 bases from J, with 13 bases between. Germline CDR1 reads MNHEY; CDR2 reads SMNVEV (reference sequence). DNA for the CDR3: TGTGCCAGCAGTTTATCGGTCGGGGTGGAAGGCTACACCTTC. Protein product: CASSLSVGVEGYTF.

V and J are TRBV12-3 or TRBV12-4 and TRBJ1-1; D is unclear. There are 12 residues in the CDR3. The CDR3 bases are TGTGCAATCATGGTAGCGGACACTGAAGCTTTCTTT. Its translation: CAIMVADTEAFF.

In DNA form, the CDR3 reads TGTGCCAGCGACCACGGACAGGGTCGTGGCTACACCTTC. This gives the protein CASDHGQGRGYTF. V is TRBV3-1 (or the pseudogene TRBV3-2) and J is TRBJ1-2; 8 nucleotides align to TRBD1. This CDR3 comprises 13 residues. Trimming cost V 8 bases and J 7 bases; bases outside gene matches: 9. Germline V gene data show CDR1 as LGHDT and CDR2 as YNNKEL (reference sequence).

The table lists this clone with a count of one. This rearrangement joins TRBV7-8 to TRBJ1-1, with D possibly being TRBD1 (6 bases). V was clipped by 4 bases and J by 1 base, with 13 bases between them. The CDR3 loop spans 15 amino acids. Germline CDR1 reads SGHVS; CDR2 reads FQNEAQ. CDR3 protein: CASSSTGTPNTEAFF. DNA of the CDR3: TGTGCCAGCAGCTCAACCGGGACACCGAACACTGAAGCTTTCTTT.

V and J are TRBV6-5 and TRBJ1-4; a possible D gene is TRBD1 (5 bases). The V end lost 6 bases, the J end lost 7 bases, and 9 bases lay between the germline ends. In germline, CDR1 is MNHEY, CDR2 SVGAGI. This CDR3 comprises 12 residues. CDR3 nucleotide sequence: TGTGCCAGCAGGGGCGGGGGTGAAAAACTGTTTTTT. Its translation is CASRGGGEKLFF.

The chain's CDR3 is CASSREGASTDTQYF. CDR3 coding DNA: TGTGCCAGCAGTCGGGAGGGGGCGAGCACAGATACGCAGTATTTT. The chain joins TRBV6-5 to TRBJ2-3; D may be TRBD2 (8 bases). The CDR3 has 15 amino acids. V was cut by 5 bases and J by 0 bases, with 12 bases left in between. Germline loops: CDR1 MNHEY, CDR2 SVGAGI.

The rearrangement joins TRBV4-2 to TRBJ1-6; D may be TRBD1 (6 bases). The CDR3 is 15 amino acids. Trimming left V 0 bases short and J 8 bases short, with 11 bases between. Germline V gene data show CDR1 as LGHNA and CDR2 as YNFKEQ. In DNA, the CDR3 is TGTGCCAGCAGCCAAGATGCCAGGGGCGATTCACCCCTCCACTTT. This encodes CASSQDARGDSPLHF.

This clone has a handful of counts. The chain has TRBV7-9 and TRBJ2-7, with D possibly TRBD2 on 5 matching bases. The germline CDR1 and CDR2 sequences are SEHNR and FQNEAQ (reference sequence). The length of the CDR3 is 15 residues. V shed 5 bases and J shed 2 bases, with 16 bases lying between them. The CDR3 bases are TGTGCCAGCAGCCCCCGAGGGAGCGGCCCCTACGAGCAGTACTTC. Encoded protein: CASSPRGSGPYEQYF. Using reference TRBV7-9 and TRBJ2-7 for the parts outside the CDR3, the full variable domain is DTGVSQNPRHKITKRGQNVTFRCDPISEHNRLYWYRQTLGQGPEFLTYFQNEAQLEKSRLLSDRFSAERPKGSFSTLEIQRTEQGDSAMYLCASSPRGSGPYEQYFGPGTRLTVT.

This sequence joins TRBV25-1 and TRBJ1-2; a weak D match, TRBD1 (6 bases). The CDR3 runs 11 residues. Trimming left V 2 bases short and J 8 bases short, with 6 bases between. CDR1 is MGHDK and CDR2 is SYGVNS in the germline V gene. The CDR3 DNA reads TGTGCCAGCAGTGAAACAGGGGGCTACACCTTC. Translation gives CASSETGGYTF.